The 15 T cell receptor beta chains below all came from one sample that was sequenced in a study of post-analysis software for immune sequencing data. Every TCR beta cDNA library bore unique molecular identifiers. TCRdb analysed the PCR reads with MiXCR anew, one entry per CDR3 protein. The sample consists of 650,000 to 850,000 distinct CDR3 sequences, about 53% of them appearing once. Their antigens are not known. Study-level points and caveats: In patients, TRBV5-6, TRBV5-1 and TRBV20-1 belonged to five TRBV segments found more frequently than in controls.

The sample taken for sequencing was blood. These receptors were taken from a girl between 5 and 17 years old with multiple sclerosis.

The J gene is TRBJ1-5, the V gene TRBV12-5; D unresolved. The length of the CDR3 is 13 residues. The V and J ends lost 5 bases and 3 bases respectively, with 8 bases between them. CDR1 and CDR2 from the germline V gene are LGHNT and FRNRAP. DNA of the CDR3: TGTGCTAGTGGTACCCAGCCCAATCAGCCCCAGCATTTT. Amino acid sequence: CASGTQPNQPQHF.

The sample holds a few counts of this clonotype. The DNA of the CDR3 is TGTGCCAGCAGCCTTACGAGCGGGGACAGTCCTCGTTCCTACAATGAGCAGTTCTTC. Protein sequence: CASSLTSGDSPRSYNEQFF. V is TRBV3-1 and J is TRBJ2-1; D tentatively reads TRBD1 or TRBD2 (7 bases each). CDR1 LGHDT and CDR2 YNNKEL come from the germline V gene (reference sequence). The CDR3 is 19 amino acids. Between the trimmed V and J ends, which lost 4 bases and 1 base, there was a span of 23 bases.

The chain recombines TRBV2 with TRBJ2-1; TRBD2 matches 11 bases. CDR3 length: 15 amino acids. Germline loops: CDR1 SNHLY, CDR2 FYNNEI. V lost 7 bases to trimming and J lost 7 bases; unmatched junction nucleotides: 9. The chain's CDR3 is CASTLLAGGENEQFF. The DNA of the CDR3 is TGTGCCAGCACCCTCCTAGCGGGGGGTGAAAATGAGCAGTTCTTC.

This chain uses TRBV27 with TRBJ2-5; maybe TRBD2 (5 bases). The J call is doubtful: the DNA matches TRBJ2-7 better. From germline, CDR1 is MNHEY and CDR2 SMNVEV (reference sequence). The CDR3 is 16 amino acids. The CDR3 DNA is TGTGCCAGCAGTCTCACTAGACCTCTAGGGAAACGCGAGCAGTACTTC. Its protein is CASSLTRPLGKREQYF.

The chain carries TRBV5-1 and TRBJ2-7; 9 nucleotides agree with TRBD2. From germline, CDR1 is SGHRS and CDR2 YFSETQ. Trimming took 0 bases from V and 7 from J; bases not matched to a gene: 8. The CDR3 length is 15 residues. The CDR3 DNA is TGCGCCAGCAGCTTGGTAGCGGGGGCCGCGGGGGAGCAGTACTTC. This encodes CASSLVAGAAGEQYF.

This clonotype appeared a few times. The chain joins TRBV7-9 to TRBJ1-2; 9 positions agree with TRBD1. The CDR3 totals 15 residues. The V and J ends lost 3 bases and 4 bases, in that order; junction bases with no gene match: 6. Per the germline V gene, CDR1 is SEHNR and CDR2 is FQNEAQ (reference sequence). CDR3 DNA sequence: TGTGCCAGCAGCTTTCCGGGACAGGGATTCTATGGCTACACCTTC. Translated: CASSFPGQGFYGYTF.

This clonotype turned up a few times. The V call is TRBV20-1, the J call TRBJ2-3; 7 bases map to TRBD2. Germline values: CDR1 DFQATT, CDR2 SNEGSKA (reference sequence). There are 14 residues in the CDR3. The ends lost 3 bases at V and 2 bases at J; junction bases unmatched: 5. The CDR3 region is CSARAGVSTDTQYF. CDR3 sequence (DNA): TGCAGTGCTAGGGCGGGGGTGTCCACAGATACGCAGTATTTT.

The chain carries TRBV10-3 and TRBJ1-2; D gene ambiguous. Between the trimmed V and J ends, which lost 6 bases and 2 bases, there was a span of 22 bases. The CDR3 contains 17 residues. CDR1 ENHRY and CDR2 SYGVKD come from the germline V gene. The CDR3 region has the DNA TGTGCCATCAGCCACCCCGAGATGGCGGCCTCGAACTATGGCTACACCTTC. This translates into CAISHPEMAASNYGYTF.

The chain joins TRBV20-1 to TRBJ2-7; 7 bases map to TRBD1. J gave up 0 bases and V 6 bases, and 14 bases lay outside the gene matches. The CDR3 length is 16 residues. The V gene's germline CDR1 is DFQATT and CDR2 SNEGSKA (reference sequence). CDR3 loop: CSAQPPGTAFSYEQYF. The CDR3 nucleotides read TGCAGTGCCCAACCGCCTGGGACAGCCTTCTCCTACGAGCAGTACTTC.

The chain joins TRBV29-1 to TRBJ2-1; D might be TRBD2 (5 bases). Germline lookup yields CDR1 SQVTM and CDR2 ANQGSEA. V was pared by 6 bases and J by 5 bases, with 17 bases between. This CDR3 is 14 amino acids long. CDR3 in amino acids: CSVGPLMRDNEQFF. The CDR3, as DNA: TGCAGCGTCGGACCGCTCATGCGGGACAATGAGCAGTTCTTC.

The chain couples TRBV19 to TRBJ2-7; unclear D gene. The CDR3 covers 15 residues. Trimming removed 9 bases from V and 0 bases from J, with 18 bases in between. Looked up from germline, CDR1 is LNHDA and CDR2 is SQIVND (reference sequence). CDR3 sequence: CASTLSGDGSYEQYF. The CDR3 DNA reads TGTGCCAGCACGTTGTCCGGAGATGGCTCCTACGAGCAGTACTTC.

CDR3 coding DNA: TGTGCCAGCAGTGGACAGCGGACCCAGTACTTC. Translated: CASSGQRTQYF. The rearrangement joins TRBV12-3 or TRBV12-4 to TRBJ2-5, with a possible D match to TRBD1 (6 bases). The V gene lost 5 bases and the J gene lost 7 bases, with 8 bases spanning the gap. The CDR3 contains 11 residues.

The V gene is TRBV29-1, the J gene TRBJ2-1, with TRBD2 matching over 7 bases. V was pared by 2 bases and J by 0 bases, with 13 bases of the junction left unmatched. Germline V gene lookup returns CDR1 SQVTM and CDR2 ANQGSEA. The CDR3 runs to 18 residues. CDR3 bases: TGCAGCGTTGAACATTATGGGGGGGTGGTTGGCTCCTACAATGAGCAGTTCTTC. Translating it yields CSVEHYGGVVGSYNEQFF.

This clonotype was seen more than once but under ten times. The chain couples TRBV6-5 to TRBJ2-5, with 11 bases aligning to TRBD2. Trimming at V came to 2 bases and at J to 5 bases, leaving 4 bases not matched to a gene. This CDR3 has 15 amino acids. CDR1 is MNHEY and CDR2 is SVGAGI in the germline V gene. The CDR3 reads CASSYRLAGSETQYF. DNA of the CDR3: TGTGCCAGCAGTTACAGACTAGCGGGGTCGGAGACCCAGTACTTC.

CDR3 protein: CASSPRDGDSLYEQYF. The CDR3 nucleotides read TGTGCCAGCAGCCCCCGGGATGGGGACAGCCTTTACGAGCAGTACTTC. This rearrangement joins TRBV7-2 to TRBJ2-7, with 7 bases aligning to TRBD1. Germline V CDR1 and CDR2: SGHTA, FQGNSA. The V and J ends lost 5 bases and 4 bases, in that order; junction bases with no gene match: 14. The CDR3 extends over 16 amino acids.